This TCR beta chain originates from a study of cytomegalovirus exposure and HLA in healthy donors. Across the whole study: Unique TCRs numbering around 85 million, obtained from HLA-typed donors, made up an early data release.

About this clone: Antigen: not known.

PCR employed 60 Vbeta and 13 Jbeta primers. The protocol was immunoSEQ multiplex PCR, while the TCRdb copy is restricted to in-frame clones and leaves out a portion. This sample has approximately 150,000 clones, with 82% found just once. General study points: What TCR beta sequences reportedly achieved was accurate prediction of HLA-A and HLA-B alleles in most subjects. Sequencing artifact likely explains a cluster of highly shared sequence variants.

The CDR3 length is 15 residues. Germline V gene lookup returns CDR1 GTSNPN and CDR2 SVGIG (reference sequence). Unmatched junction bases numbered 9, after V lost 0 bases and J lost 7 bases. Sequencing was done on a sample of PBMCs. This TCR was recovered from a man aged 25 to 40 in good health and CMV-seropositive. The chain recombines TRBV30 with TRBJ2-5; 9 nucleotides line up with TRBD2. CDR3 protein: CAWSVVQRGAGTQYF. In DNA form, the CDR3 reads TGTGCCTGGAGTGTAGTACAGCGGGGGGCCGGGACCCAGTACTTC.